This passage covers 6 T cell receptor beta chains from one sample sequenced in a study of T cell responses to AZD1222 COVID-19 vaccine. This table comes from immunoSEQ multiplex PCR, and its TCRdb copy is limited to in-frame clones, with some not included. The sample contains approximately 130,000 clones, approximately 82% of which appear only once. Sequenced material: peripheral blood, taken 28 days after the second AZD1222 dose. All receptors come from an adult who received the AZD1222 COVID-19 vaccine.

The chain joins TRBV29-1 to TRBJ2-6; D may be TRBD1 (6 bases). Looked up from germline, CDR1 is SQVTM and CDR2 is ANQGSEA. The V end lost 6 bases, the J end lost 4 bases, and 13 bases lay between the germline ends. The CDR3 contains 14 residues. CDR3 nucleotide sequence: TGCAGCGTGCTATCGGGGACAGGGGCCAACGTCCTGACTTTC. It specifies CSVLSGTGANVLTF.

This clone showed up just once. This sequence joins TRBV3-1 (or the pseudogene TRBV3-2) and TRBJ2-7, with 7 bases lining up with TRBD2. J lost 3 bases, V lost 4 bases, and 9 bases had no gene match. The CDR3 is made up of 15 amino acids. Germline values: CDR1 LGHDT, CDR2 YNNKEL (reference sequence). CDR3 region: CASSRIASGIYEQYF. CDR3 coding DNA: TGTGCCAGCAGCCGCATCGCTAGCGGAATCTACGAGCAGTACTTC.

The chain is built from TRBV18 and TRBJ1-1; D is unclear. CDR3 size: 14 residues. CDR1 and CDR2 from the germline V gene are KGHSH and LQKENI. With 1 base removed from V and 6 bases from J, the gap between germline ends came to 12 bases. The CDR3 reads CASSPQRAPAEAFF. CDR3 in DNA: TGTGCCAGCTCACCACAGAGGGCCCCAGCTGAAGCTTTCTTT.

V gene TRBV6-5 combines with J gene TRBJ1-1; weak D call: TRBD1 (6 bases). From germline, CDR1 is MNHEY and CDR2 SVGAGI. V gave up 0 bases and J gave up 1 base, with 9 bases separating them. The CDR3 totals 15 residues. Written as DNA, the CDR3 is TGTGCCAGCAGTTACTCGAAGGGGGGGAACACTGAAGCTTTCTTT. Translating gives CASSYSKGGNTEAFF.

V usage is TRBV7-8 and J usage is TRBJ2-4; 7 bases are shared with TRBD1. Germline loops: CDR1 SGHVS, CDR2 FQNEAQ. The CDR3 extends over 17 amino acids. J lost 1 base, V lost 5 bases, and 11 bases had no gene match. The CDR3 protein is CASSRDRAQGAKNIQYF. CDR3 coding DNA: TGTGCCAGCAGCCGAGACAGGGCCCAAGGGGCCAAAAACATTCAGTACTTC.

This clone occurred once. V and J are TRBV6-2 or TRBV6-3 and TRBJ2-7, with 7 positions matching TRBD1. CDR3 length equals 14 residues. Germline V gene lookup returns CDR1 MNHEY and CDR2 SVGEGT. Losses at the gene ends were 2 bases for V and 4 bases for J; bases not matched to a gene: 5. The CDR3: CASSYNRGGYEQYF. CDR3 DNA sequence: TGTGCCAGCAGTTACAACAGGGGCGGGTACGAGCAGTACTTC.